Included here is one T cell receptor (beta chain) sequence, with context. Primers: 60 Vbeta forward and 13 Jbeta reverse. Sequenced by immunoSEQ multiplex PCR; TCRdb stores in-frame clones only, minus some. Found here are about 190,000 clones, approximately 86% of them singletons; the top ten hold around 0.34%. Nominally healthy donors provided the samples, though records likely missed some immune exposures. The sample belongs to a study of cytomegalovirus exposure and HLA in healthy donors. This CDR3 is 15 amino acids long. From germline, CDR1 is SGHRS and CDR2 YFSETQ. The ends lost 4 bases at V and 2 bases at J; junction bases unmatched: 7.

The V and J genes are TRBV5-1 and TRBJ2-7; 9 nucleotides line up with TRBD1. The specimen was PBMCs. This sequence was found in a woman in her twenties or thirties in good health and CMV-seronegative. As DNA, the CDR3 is TGCGCCAGCAGCCCCGGACAGGGGTCGACCTACGAGCAGTACTTC. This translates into CASSPGQGSTYEQYF.